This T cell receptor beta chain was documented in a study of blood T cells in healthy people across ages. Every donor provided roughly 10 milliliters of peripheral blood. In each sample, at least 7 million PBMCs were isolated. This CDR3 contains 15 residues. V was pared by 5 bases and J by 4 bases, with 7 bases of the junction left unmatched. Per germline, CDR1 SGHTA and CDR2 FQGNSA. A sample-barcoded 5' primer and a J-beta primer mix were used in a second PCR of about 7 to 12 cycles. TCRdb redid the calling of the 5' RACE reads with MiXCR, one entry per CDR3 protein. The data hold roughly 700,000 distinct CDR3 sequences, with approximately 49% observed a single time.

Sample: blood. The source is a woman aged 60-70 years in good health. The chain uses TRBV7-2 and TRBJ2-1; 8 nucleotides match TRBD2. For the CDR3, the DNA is TGTGCCAGCAGCCCCGGGACTAGGGATTACAATGAGCAGTTCTTC. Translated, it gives CASSPGTRDYNEQFF.